This TCR beta chain was captured in a study of T cell changes during pregnancy in multiple sclerosis. TCRdb keeps only in-frame clones here, not all; method: immunoSEQ multiplex PCR. The sample has tens of thousands of clones; approximately 90% are singletons. The sample was PBMCs (not recorded whether the cells were cultured). This receptor was taken from a female donor with multiple sclerosis, enrolled in a pregnancy study.

CDR3 sequence: CASSPGRYTQYF. The CDR3 DNA sequence: TGTGCCAGCAGCCCAGGCCGTTATACGCAGTATTTT. The rearrangement links TRBV13 to TRBJ2-3; unclear D gene. Deletions cut 5 bases from V and 7 bases from J, with 10 bases between. CDR3 length: 12 amino acids. CDR1 is PRHDT and CDR2 is FYEKMQ in the germline V gene (reference sequence).